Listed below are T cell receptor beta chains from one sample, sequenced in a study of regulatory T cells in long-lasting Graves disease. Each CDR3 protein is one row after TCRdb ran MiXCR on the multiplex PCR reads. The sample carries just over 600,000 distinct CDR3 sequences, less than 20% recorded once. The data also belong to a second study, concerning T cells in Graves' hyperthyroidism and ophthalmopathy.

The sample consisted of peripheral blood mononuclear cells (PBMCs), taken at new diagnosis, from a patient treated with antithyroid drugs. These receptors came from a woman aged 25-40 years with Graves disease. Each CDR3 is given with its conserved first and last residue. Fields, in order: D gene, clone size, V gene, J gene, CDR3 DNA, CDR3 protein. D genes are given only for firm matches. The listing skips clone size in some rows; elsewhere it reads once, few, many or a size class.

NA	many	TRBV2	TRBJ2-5	TGTGCCAGCACACCAGACAGTCAAGAGACCCAGTACTTC	CASTPDSQETQYF
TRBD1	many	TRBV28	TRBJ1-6	TGTGCCAGCAGTTTACCGGGACAGGGGAATTCACCCCTCCACTTT	CASSLPGQGNSPLHF
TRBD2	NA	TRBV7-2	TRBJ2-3	TGTGCCAGCAGCTCGCGGGCGTCGAGGGACTACACAGATACGCAGTATTTT	CASSSRASRDYTDTQYF
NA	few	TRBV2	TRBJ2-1	TGTGCCAGCAGCCCCTGGAGGGGCGCTTACAATGAGCAGTTCTTC	CASSPWRGAYNEQFF
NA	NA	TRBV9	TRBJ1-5	TGTGCCAGCAGCGTAGCTGGGAGCCCCGATCAGCCCCAGCATTTT	CASSVAGSPDQPQHF
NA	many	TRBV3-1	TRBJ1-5	TGTGCCAGCAGCCTTGGTTATCAGCCCCAGCATTTT	CASSLGYQPQHF
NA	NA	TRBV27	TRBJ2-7	TGTGCCAGTATGCAAGGGGGTAGCCTCGGGCTCTACGAGCAGTACTTC	CASMQGGSLGLYEQYF
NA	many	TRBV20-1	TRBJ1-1	TGCAGTGCTGGAAACCAGGGACGGAACACTGAAGCTTTCTTT	CSAGNQGRNTEAFF
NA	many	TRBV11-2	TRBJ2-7	TGTGCCAGCAGCCCTTTCTGGGAGTCAGGGTACGAGCAGTACTTC	CASSPFWESGYEQYF
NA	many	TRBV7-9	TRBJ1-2	TGTGCCAGCAGCTTTCCTTCGACGGATGGCTACACCTTC	CASSFPSTDGYTF
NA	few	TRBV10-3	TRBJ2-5	TGTGCCACCAACTCAAGGGGCTTGACTCGGCGAGCCCAAGAGACCCAGTACTTC	CATNSRGLTRRAQETQYF
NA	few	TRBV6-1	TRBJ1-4	TGTGCCAGCAGAAGGGGGGGGGATGAAAAACTGTTTTTT	CASRRGGDEKLFF
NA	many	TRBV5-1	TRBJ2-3	TGCGCCAGCAGCTCTCCTACAGGCACAGATACGCAGTATTTT	CASSSPTGTDTQYF
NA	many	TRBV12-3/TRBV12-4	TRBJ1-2	TGTGCCAGCATGGGAGGAACTAACTATGGCTACACCTTC	CASMGGTNYGYTF
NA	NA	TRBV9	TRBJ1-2	TGTGCCAGCAGCCCTAAACCCCCGGGTGGTGGCTACACCTTC	CASSPKPPGGGYTF
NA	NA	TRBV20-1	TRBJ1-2	TGCAGTGCCCCAATCGTCGGGTATGGCTACACCTTC	CSAPIVGYGYTF
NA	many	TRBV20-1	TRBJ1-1	TGCAGTGCTAGAGAAGCTTTCTTT	CSAREAFF
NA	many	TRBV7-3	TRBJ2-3	TGTGCCAGCAGCTTAAGGCCCAGCACAGATACGCAGTATTTT	CASSLRPSTDTQYF
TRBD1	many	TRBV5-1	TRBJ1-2	TGCGCCAGCAGCTTGGAGGGGGCTGGCTACACCTTC	CASSLEGAGYTF
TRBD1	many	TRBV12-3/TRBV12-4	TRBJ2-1	TGTGCCAGCAGCCTAGGGGACAGGGGGATATATGATACAAACTACAATGAGCAGTTCTTC	CASSLGDRGIYDTNYNEQFF
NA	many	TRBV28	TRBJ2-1	TGTGCCAGCAGTGGAACGGGACGGGGCCTCAATGAGCAGTTCTTC	CASSGTGRGLNEQFF
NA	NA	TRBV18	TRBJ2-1	TGTGCCAGCTTCACCGACCAGCAAGGTGAGCAGTTCTTC	CASFTDQQGEQFF
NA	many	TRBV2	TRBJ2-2	TGTGCCAGCACAAGACAGACTAGGGGGGAGCTGTTTTTT	CASTRQTRGELFF
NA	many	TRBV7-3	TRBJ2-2	TGTGCCAGCAGCTTTTCGAGCGGGAACACCGGGGAGCTGTTTTTT	CASSFSSGNTGELFF
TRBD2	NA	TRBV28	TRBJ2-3	TGTGCCAGCAGTCTTATTAGCGGGGGCCTGGGGAATACGCAGTATTTT	CASSLISGGLGNTQYF
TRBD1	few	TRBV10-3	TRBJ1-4	TGTGCCATCAGTGAGAACAGGGGATATGAAAAACTGTTTTTT	CAISENRGYEKLFF
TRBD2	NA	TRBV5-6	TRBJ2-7	TGTGCCAGCAAACTAGCGGGAGAAGATTGGGAGCAGTACTTC	CASKLAGEDWEQYF
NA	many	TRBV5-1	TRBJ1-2	TGCGCCAGCAGCTTGGACCGATTCTCCGGCTACACCTTC	CASSLDRFSGYTF
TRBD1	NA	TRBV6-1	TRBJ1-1	TGTGCCAGCAGTGCAGACAGGGGCAGGAACACTGAAGCTTTCTTT	CASSADRGRNTEAFF
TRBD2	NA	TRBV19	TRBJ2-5	TGTGCCAGTAGTATAAGGAAATCCGGGACTAGCGGGAGGGTCGGACTGACCCAGTACTTC	CASSIRKSGTSGRVGLTQYF
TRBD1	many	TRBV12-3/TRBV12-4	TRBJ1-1	TGTGCCAGCAGCCCTAACAGGGGCCCAAATCTCCGCACTGAAGCTTTCTTT	CASSPNRGPNLRTEAFF
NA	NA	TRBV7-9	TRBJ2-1	TGTGCCAGCAGCTTAGGTAGGGGGGACGGCAGCTCCTACGAGCAGTTCTTC	CASSLGRGDGSSYEQFF
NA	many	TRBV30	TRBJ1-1	TGTGCCTGGAAAGTGGGCAGCTTAAACACTGAAGCTTTCTTT	CAWKVGSLNTEAFF
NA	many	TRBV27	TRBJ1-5	TGTGCCAGCAGGCCTGGTGGGGGGCCTTATCAGCCCCAGCATTTT	CASRPGGGPYQPQHF
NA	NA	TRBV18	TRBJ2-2	TGTGCCAGCTCACCTGATACAGTCGGGGAGCTGTTTTTT	CASSPDTVGELFF
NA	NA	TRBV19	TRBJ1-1	TGTGCCAGTAGTATGAGGAGGGATGTCAGGCGGTTTCGCTGGGACACTGAAGCTTTCTTT	CASSMRRDVRRFRWDTEAFF
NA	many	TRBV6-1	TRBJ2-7	TGTGCCAGCACCCTGACAGGGAAGGGAGGATACGAGCAGTACTTC	CASTLTGKGGYEQYF
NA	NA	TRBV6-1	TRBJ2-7	TGTGCCAGCGCGACCAAGGGCGAGCAGTACTTC	CASATKGEQYF
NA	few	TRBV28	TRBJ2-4	TGTGCCAGCAGCCTGTTAGGGAGAATTCAGTACTTC	CASSLLGRIQYF
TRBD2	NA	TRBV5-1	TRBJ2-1	TGCGCCAGCAGATCCGGGACTAGAGACACCGATGAGCAGTTCTTC	CASRSGTRDTDEQFF
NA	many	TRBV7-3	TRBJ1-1	TGTGCCAGCAGCTTAATAAGGGTCCAGGGAAGCGCTGAAGCTTTCTTT	CASSLIRVQGSAEAFF
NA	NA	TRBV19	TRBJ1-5	TGTGCCACCTCCTGGGTTGTTAGCAATCAGCCCCAGCATTTT	CATSWVVSNQPQHF
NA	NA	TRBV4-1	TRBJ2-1	TGCGCCAGCAGCTCCCAAGGGGCGGCAATAATCGAGCAGTTCTTC	CASSSQGAAIIEQFF
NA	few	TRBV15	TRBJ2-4	TGTGCCACCAGCAGAGCCGGGCTTCTCATTCAGTACTTC	CATSRAGLLIQYF
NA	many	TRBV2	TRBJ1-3	TGTGCCATACGGGCAACCTCTGGAAACACCATATATTTT	CAIRATSGNTIYF
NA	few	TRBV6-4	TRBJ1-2	TGTGCCAGCACCCTGGGGAGGGTTTATGGCTACACCTTC	CASTLGRVYGYTF
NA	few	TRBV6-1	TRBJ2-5	TGTGCCAGCAGTGTCTTGGCAGGGATCCGAGAGACCCAGTACTTC	CASSVLAGIRETQYF
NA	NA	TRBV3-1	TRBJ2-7	TGTGCCAGCAGCCAAGATGGTACGGCCTACGAGCAGTACTTC	CASSQDGTAYEQYF
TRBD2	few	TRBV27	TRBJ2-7	TGTGCCAGCAGTGGATTAGCGGGAGGACCTCGGGGTGAGCAGTACTTC	CASSGLAGGPRGEQYF
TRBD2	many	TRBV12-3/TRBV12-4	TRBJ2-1	TGTGCCAGCAGTTTAATGCGGGGCCCGCGGGAGGAGCAGTTCTTC	CASSLMRGPREEQFF
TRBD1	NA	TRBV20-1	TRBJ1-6	TGCAGTGCTTGGGACAGTTATAATTCACCCCTCCACTTT	CSAWDSYNSPLHF
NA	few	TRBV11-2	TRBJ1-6	TGTGCCAGCAGACCCAAAACAGGACCCTATAATTCACCCCTCCACTTT	CASRPKTGPYNSPLHF
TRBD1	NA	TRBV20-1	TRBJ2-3	TGCAGTGCTACCCCCGGGACAGGGGCCACAGATACGCAGTATTTT	CSATPGTGATDTQYF
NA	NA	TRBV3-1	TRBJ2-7	TGTGCCAGCAGCCAACAATCTATCCCCGTCTACGAGCAGTACTTC	CASSQQSIPVYEQYF
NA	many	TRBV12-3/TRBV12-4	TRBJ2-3	TGTGCCAGCACCCCCTGGGTAGGTGATACGCAGTATTTT	CASTPWVGDTQYF